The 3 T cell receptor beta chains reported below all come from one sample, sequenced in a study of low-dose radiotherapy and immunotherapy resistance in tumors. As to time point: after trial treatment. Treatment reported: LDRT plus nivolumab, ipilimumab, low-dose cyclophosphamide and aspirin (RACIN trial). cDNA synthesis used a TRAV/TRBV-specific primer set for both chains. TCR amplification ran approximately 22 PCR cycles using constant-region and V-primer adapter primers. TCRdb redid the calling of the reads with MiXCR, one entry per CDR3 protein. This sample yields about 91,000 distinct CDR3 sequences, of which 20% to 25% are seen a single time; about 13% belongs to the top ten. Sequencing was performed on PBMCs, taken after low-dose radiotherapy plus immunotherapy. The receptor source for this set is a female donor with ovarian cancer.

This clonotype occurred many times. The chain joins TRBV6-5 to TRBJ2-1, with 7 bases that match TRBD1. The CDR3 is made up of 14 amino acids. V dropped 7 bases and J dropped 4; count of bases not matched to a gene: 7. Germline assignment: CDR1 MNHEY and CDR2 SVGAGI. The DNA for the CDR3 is TGTGCCAGCACACCGGGACAGAAGTACAATGAGCAGTTCTTC. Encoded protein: CASTPGQKYNEQFF.

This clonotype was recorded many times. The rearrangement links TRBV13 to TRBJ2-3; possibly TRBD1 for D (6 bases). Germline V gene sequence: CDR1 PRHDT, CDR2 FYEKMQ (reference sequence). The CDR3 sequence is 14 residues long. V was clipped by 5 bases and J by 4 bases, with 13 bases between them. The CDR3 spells CASSTGTPADTQYF. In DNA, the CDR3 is TGTGCCAGCAGCACCGGGACACCGGCAGATACGCAGTATTTT.

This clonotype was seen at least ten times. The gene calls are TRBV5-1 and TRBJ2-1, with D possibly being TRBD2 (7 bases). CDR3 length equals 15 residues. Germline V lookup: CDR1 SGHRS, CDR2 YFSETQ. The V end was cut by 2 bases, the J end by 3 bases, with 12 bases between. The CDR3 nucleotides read TGCGCCAGCAGCTTAAAGGGGGGGGACTACAATGAGCAGTTCTTC. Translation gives CASSLKGGDYNEQFF.